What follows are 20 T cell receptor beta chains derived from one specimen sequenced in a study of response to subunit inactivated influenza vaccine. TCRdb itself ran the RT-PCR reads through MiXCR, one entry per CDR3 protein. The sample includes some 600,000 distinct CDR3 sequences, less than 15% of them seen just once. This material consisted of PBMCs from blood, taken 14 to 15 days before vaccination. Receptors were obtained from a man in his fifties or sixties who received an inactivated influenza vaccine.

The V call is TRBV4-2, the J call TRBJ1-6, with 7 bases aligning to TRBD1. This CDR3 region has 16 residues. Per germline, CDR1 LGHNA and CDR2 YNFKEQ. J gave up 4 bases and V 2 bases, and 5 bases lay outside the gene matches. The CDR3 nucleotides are TGTGCCAGCAGCCAACTCGGACAGGAGTATAATTCACCCCTCCACTTT. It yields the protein CASSQLGQEYNSPLHF.

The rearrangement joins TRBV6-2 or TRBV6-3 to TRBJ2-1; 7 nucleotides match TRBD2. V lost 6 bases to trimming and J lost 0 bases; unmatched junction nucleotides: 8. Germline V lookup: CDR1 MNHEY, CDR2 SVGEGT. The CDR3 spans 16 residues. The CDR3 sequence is CASRRGPGGSYNEQFF. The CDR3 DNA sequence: TGTGCCAGCAGGCGGGGTCCGGGGGGCTCCTACAATGAGCAGTTCTTC.

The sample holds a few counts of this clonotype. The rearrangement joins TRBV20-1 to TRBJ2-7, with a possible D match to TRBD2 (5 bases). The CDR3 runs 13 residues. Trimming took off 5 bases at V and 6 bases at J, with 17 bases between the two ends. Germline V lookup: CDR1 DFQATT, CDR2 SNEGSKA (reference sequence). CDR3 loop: CSAHTSEEGEQYF. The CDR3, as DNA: TGCAGTGCTCATACTAGTGAAGAGGGCGAGCAGTACTTC.

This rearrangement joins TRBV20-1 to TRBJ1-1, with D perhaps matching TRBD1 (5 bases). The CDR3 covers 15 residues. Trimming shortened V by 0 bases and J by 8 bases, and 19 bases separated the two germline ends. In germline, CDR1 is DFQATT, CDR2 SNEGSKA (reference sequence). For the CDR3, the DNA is TGCAGTGCTAGAGAGGGGCGGAGGAGGAGCCGAGAAGCTTTCTTT. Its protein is CSAREGRRRSREAFF.

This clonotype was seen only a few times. CDR3 DNA: TGTGCCAGCAGCGAACAGGACTTTACAGATACGCAGTATTTT. Translated: CASSEQDFTDTQYF. The chain recombines TRBV7-2 with TRBJ2-3, with D tentatively TRBD1 or TRBD2 (5 bases each). V was shortened by 5 bases and J by 3 bases, with 12 bases between the two germline ends. This CDR3 has 14 residues. Germline CDR1 reads SGHTA; CDR2 reads FQGNSA. Filled out from reference TRBV7-2 and TRBJ2-3, the complete variable domain reads GAGVSQSPSNKVTEKGKDVELRCDPISGHTALYWYRQSLGQGLEFLIYFQGNSAPDKSGLPSDRFSAERTGGSVSTLTIQRTQQEDSAVYLCASSEQDFTDTQYFGPGTRLTVL.

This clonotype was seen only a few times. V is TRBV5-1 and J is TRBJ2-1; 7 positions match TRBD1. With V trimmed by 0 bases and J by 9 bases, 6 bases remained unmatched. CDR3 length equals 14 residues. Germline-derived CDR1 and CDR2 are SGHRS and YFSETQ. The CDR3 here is CASSLGQGVSEQFF. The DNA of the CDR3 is TGCGCCAGCAGCTTGGGACAGGGTGTTAGTGAGCAGTTCTTC.

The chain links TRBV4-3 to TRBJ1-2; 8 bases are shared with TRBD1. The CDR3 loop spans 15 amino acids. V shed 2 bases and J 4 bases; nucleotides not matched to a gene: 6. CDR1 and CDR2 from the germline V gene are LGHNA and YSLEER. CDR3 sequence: CASSQLGTGGYGYTF. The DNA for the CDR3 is TGCGCCAGCAGCCAACTGGGCACAGGGGGCTATGGCTACACCTTC.

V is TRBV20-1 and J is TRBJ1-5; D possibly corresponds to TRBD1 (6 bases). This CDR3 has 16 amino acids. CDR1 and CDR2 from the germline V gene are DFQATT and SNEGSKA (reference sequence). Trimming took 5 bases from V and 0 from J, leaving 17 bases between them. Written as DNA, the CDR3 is TGCAGTGCTGCAAAGAGTGGACAGTTTAGCAATCAGCCCCAGCATTTT. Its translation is CSAAKSGQFSNQPQHF.

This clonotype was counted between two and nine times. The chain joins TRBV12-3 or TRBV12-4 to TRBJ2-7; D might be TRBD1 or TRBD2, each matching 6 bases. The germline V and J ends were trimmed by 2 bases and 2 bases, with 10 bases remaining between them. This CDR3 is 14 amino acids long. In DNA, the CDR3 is TGTGCCAGCAGTTTATCGGAGGGGGCCTACGAGCAGTACTTC. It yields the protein CASSLSEGAYEQYF.

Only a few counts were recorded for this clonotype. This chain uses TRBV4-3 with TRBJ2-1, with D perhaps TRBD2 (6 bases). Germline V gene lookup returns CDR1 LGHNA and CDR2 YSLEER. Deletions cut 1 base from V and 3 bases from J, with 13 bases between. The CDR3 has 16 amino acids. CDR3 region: CASSQGGAGNYNEQFF. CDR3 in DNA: TGCGCCAGCAGCCAAGGGGGAGCGGGCAACTACAATGAGCAGTTCTTC.

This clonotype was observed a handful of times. The CDR3 here is CSARLTLAGLVYEQYF. The CDR3 DNA follows: TGCAGTGCTAGATTGACCTTAGCGGGACTAGTCTACGAGCAGTACTTC. The rearrangement joins TRBV20-1 to TRBJ2-7, with 8 positions matching TRBD2. V shed 2 bases and J 3 bases; nucleotides not matched to a gene: 12. Per the germline V gene, CDR1 is DFQATT and CDR2 is SNEGSKA (reference sequence). This CDR3 contains 16 residues.

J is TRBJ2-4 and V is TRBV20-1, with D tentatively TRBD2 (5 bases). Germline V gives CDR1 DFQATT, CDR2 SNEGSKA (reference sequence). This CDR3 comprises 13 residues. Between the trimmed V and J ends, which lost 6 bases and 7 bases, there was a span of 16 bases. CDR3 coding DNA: TGCAGTGCCGTTGGGGAGACGGTGAACATTCAGTACTTC. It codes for CSAVGETVNIQYF.

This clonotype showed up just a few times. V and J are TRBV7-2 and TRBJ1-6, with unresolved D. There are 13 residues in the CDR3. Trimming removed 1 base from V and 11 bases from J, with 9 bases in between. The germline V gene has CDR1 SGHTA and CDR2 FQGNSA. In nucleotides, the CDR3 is TGTGCCAGCAGCTTAGAAATTAGTACACCCCTCCACTTT. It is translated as CASSLEISTPLHF. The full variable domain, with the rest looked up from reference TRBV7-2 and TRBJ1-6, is GAGVSQSPSNKVTEKGKDVELRCDPISGHTALYWYRQSLGQGLEFLIYFQGNSAPDKSGLPSDRFSAERTGGSVSTLTIQRTQQEDSAVYLCASSLEISTPLHFGNGTRLTVT.

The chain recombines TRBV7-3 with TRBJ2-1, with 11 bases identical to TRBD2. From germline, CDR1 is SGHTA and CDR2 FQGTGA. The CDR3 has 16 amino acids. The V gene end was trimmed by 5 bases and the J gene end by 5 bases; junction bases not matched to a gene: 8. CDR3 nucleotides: TGTGCCAGCAGCAACCTCCCGGGACTAGCGGACAATGAGCAGTTCTTC. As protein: CASSNLPGLADNEQFF.

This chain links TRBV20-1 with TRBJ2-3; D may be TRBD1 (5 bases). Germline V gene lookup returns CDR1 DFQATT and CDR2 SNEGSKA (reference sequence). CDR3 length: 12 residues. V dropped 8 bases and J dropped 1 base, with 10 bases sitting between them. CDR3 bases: TGCAGTATAGACAGCCGCACAGATACGCAGTATTTT. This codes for CSIDSRTDTQYF.

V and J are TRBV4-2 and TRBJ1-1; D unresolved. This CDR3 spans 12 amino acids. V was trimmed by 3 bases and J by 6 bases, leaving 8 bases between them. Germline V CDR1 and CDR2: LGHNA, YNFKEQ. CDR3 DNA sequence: TGTGCCAGCAGCCATGATGGCGCTGAAGCTTTCTTT. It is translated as CASSHDGAEAFF.

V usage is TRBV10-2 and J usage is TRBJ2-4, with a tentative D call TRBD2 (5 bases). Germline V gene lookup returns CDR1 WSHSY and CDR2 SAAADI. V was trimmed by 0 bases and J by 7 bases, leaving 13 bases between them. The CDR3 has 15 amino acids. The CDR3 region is CASSESGVWENIQYF. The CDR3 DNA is TGCGCCAGCAGTGAGTCCGGGGTTTGGGAGAACATTCAGTACTTC.

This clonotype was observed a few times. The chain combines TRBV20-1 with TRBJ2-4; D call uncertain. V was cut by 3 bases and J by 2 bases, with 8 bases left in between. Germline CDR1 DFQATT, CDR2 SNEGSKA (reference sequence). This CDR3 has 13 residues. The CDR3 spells CSASFQSKNIQYF. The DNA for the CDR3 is TGCAGTGCTAGCTTTCAGTCCAAAAACATTCAGTACTTC.

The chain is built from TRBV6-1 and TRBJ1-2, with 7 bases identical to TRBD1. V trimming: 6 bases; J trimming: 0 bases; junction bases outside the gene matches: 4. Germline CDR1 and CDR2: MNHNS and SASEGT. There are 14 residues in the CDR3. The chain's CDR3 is CASSGTAANYGYTF. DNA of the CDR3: TGTGCCAGCAGCGGGACAGCAGCTAACTATGGCTACACCTTC.

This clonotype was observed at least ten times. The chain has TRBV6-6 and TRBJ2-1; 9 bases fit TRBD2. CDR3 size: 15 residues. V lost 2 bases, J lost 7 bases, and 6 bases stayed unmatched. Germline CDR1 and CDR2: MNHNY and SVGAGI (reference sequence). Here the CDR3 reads CASSYGRLAGNEQFF. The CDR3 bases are TGTGCCAGCAGTTACGGTCGGCTAGCGGGGAATGAGCAGTTCTTC.